These T cell receptor beta chains were read from a single sample in a study of OX40 agonist ivuxolimab in advanced cancers. Clones were sequenced by immunoSEQ multiplex PCR, and TCRdb holds only the in-frame ones, with some missing. The sample includes 25,000 to 40,000 clones, about 90% of them seen just once. The specimen was CD4+ or CD8+ T cells sorted from blood, collected in a trial of the OX40 agonist ivuxolimab. These receptor sequences come from an adult with an advanced solid tumor such as melanoma, head and neck, liver or kidney cancer. Each CDR3 is given with its conserved first and last residue. Each record gives: CDR3 length, V gene, D gene, clone size, J gene, CDR3 DNA, CDR3 protein. The D gene is left open where the match is weak. Some rows mark clone size as missing; the rest say once, few, many or name a class of expanded clone.

15	TRBV4-2	NA	NA	TRBJ1-5	TGTGCCAGCAGCCCATTGTGGGGGGGGAATCAGCCCCAGCATTTT	CASSPLWGGNQPQHF
17	TRBV2	TRBD1	NA	TRBJ2-3	TGTGCCAGCAGTGTTAACGGGCGGGACAGGGGCACAGATACGCAGTATTTT	CASSVNGRDRGTDTQYF
15	TRBV7-9	NA	NA	TRBJ2-3	TGTGCCAGCAGTACGTGGTTTGGCAGTGCAGATACGCAGTATTTT	CASSTWFGSADTQYF
18	TRBV27	NA	NA	TRBJ2-5	TGTGCCAGCAGTTTATTGGGAGTGCTGGGGGTGGGGCAAGAGACCCAGTACTTC	CASSLLGVLGVGQETQYF
15	TRBV5-5	NA	once	TRBJ1-1	TGTGCCAGCAGCTTGATTAGGGCCATGAACACTGAAGCTTTCTTT	CASSLIRAMNTEAFF
15	TRBV27	TRBD2	once	TRBJ2-5	TGTGCCAGCAGTCCCGGACTAGCGGGGGAAGAGACCCAGTACTTC	CASSPGLAGEETQYF
14	TRBV19	NA	NA	TRBJ2-1	TGTGCCAGTGGAACGGGACTCGGATACAATGAGCAGTTCTTC	CASGTGLGYNEQFF
14	TRBV27	NA	NA	TRBJ1-2	TGTGCCAGCAGTTTATCGGGCACAGCCAATGGCTACACCTTC	CASSLSGTANGYTF
16	TRBV11-2	NA	NA	TRBJ1-1	TGTGCCAGCAGCTTAGGCGTTGGAGCCGTTTACACTGAAGCTTTCTTT	CASSLGVGAVYTEAFF
17	TRBV5-4	NA	NA	TRBJ1-2	TGTGCCAGCAGCTTGTTAATCCCCGGATCTCCTAACTATGGCTACACCTTC	CASSLLIPGSPNYGYTF